This TCR beta chain was observed in a study of OX40 agonist ivuxolimab in advanced cancers. Study-level points and caveats: Mean expanded clone counts were higher in CD8+ than CD4+ T cells.

As for this clone: The antigen remains unidentified.

Method: immunoSEQ multiplex PCR; TCRdb's copy keeps in-frame clones and lacks some. Among some 74,000 clones listed, roughly four fifths were seen once. Germline V gives CDR1 SEHNR, CDR2 FQNEAQ (reference sequence). V lost 5 bases, J lost 16 bases, and 13 bases stayed unmatched. The CDR3 consists of 13 residues. V gene TRBV7-9 combines with J gene TRBJ1-3, with 8 positions matching TRBD1. The sequence was obtained from an adult with an advanced solid tumor such as melanoma, head and neck, liver or kidney cancer. The sample in question was CD4+ or CD8+ T cells sorted from blood, obtained in a trial of the OX40 agonist ivuxolimab. The CDR3 region is CASSQGTGRVLYF. The CDR3 DNA reads as TGTGCCAGCAGCCAGGGGACAGGCCGGGTTTTGTATTTT.